This T cell receptor (beta chain) derives from a study of blood T cell repertoires in COVID-19. Background on the study: Specimens from acute and convalescent COVID-19 originated in the United States, Italy and Spain. T cells, B-cell-depleted T cells, or PBMCs provided the cDNA or gDNA that served as material.

V gave up 4 bases and J gave up 10 bases, with 11 bases separating them. The length of the CDR3 is 13 residues. Per the germline V gene, CDR1 is MDHEN and CDR2 is SYDVKM. In the original analysis: Nucleated cell number was recorded as an estimate derived from reference gene primer amplification. Some clones are missing from TCRdb's copy, which holds only in-frame ones; the method was immunoSEQ multiplex PCR. V and J calls and clone size follow that table, whereas D and trimming were derived from the DNA. The table lists some 370,000 clones, 90% of them singletons. The chain combines TRBV28 with TRBJ1-6; D not resolved. Input material: peripheral blood. This receptor was obtained from a man aged 18 to 35 with active or convalescent COVID-19. The CDR3 loop reads CASSYSLWSPLHF. The CDR3 coding sequence is TGTGCCAGCAGTTATTCACTTTGGTCACCCCTCCACTTT.